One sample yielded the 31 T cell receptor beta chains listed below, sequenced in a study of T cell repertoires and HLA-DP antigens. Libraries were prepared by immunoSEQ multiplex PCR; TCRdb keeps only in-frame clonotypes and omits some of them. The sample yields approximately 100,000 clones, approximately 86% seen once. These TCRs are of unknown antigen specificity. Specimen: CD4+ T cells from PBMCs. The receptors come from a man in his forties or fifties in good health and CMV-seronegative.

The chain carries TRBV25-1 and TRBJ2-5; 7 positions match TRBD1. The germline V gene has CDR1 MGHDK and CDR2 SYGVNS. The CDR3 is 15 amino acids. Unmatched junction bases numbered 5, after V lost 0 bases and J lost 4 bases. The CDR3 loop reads CASSEYRQGAETQYF. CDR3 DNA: TGTGCCAGCAGTGAATATCGACAGGGCGCAGAGACCCAGTACTTC.

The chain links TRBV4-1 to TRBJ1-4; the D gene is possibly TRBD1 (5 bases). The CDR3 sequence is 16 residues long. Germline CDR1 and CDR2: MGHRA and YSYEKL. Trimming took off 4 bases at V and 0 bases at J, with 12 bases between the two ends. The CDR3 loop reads CASSPGTVATNEKLFF. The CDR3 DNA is TGCGCCAGCAGCCCGGGGACGGTAGCAACTAATGAAAAACTGTTTTTT.

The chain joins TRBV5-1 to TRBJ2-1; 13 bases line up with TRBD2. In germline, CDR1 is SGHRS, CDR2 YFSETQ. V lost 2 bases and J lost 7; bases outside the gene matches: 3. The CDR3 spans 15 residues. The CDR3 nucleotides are TGCGCCAGCAGCTTCACTAGCGGGGGGGCAAATGAGCAGTTCTTC. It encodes CASSFTSGGANEQFF.

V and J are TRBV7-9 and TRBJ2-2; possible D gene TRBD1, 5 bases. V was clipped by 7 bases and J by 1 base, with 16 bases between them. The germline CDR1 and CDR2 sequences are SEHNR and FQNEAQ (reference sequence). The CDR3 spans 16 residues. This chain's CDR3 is CASTTQKGMNTGELFF. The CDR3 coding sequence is TGTGCCAGCACCACTCAAAAGGGGATGAACACCGGGGAGCTGTTTTTT. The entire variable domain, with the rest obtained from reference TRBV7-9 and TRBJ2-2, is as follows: DTGVSQNPRHKITKRGQNVTFRCDPISEHNRLYWYRQTLGQGPEFLTYFQNEAQLEKSRLLSDRFSAERPKGSFSTLEIQRTEQGDSAMYLCASTTQKGMNTGELFFGEGSRLTVL.

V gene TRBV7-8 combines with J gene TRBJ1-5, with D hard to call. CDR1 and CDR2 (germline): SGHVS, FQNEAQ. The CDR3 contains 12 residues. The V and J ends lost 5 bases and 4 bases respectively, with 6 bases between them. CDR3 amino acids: CASSIGNQPQHF. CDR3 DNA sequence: TGTGCCAGCAGCATAGGGAATCAGCCCCAGCATTTT.

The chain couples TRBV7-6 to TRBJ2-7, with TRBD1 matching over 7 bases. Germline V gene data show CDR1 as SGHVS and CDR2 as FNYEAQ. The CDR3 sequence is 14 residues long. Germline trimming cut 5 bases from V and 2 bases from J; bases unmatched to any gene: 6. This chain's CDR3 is CASSAFGQAYEQYF. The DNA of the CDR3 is TGTGCCAGCAGCGCGTTTGGACAGGCCTACGAGCAGTACTTC.

In DNA form, the CDR3 reads TGCGCCAGCAGCTTGAAGGGGGCTTCCTACGAGCAGTACTTC. Translation: CASSLKGASYEQYF. J is TRBJ2-7 and V is TRBV5-1; TRBD1 agrees at 7 bases. The CDR3 is 14 residues long. Losses at the gene ends were 1 base for V and 1 base for J; bases not matched to a gene: 2. Germline V gene data show CDR1 as SGHRS and CDR2 as YFSETQ.

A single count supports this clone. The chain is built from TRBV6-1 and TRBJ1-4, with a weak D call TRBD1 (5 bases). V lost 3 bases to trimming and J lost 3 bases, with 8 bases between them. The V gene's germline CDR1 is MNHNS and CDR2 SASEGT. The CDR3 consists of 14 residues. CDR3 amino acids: CASSDRDPNEKLFF. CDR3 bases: TGTGCCAGCAGTGACAGGGACCCTAATGAAAAACTGTTTTTT.

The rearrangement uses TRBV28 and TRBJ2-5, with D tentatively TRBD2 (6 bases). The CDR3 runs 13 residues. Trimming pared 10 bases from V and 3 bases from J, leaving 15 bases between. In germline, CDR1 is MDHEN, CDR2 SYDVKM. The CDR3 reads CATLGWGEETQYF. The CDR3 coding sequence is TGTGCCACCCTGGGGTGGGGGGAAGAGACCCAGTACTTC.

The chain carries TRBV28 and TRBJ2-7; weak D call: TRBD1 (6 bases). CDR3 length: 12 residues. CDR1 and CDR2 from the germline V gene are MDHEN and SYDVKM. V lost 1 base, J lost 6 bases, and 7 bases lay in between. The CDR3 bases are TGTGCCAGCAGTTTATCCAGGGGCGAGCAGTACTTC. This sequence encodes CASSLSRGEQYF.

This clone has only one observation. The CDR3 sequence: CASSYEQNLNSPLHF. In nucleotides, the CDR3 is TGTGCCAGCAGTTACGAGCAAAACCTGAATTCACCCCTCCACTTT. The V gene is TRBV6-5, the J gene TRBJ1-6, with D unclear. CDR1 is MNHEY and CDR2 is SVGAGI in the germline V gene. CDR3 length: 15 amino acids. V was shortened by 2 bases and J by 7 bases, with 12 bases between the two germline ends.

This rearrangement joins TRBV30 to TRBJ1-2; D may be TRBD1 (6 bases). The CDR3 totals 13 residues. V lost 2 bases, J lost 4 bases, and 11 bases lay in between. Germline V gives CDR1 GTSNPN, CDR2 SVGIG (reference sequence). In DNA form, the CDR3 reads TGTGCCTGGAGTTTGGACAGAACCTATGGCTACACCTTC. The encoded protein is CAWSLDRTYGYTF.

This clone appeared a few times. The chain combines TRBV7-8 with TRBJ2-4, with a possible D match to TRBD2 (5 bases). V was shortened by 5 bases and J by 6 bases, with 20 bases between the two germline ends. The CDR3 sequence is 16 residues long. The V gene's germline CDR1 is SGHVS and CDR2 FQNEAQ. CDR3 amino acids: CASSLRGLVGTNIQYF. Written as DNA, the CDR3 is TGTGCCAGCAGCCTCCGAGGGTTAGTCGGTACAAACATTCAGTACTTC.

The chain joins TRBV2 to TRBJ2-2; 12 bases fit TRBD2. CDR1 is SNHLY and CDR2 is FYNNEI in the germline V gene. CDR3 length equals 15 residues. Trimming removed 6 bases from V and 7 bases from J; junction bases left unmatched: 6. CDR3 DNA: TGTGCCAGCAGCCGACTAGCGGGAGTGGGCGGGGAGCTGTTTTTT. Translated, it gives CASSRLAGVGGELFF.

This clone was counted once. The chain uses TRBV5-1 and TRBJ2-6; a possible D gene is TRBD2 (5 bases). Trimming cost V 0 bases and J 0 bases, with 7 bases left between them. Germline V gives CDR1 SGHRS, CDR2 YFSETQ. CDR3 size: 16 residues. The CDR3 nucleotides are TGCGCCAGCAGCTTGGCCGGGAACTCTGGGGCCAACGTCCTGACTTTC. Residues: CASSLAGNSGANVLTF.

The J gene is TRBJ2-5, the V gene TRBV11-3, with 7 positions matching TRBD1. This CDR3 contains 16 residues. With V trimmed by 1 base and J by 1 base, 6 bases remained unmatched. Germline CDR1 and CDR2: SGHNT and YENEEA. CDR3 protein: CASSLGTGTAQETQYF. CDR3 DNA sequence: TGTGCCAGCAGCTTAGGGACAGGTACCGCCCAAGAGACCCAGTACTTC. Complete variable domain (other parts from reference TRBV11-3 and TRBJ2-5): EAGVVQSPRYKIIEKKQPVAFWCNPISGHNTLYWYLQNLGQGPELLIRYENEEAVDDSQLPKDRFSAERLKGVDSTLKIQPAELGDSAVYLCASSLGTGTAQETQYFGPGTRLLVL.

The CDR3 DNA reads as TGTGCCAGCAGCCCCCGGACTAGCGGGAGGAATGAGCAGTTCTTC. Translated: CASSPRTSGRNEQFF. The chain is built from TRBV5-8 and TRBJ2-1; 14 bases agree with TRBD2. Trimming took 4 bases from V and 7 from J; bases not matched to a gene: 4. The CDR3 extends over 15 amino acids. Germline V gives CDR1 SGHTS, CDR2 YDEGEE.

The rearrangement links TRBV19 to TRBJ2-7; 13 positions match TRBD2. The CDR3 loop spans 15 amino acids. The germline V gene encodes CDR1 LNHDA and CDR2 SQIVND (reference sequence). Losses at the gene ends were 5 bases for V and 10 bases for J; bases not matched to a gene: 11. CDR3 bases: TGTGCCAGTAGTCTCCGGACTAGCGGGGGCGCATCCCAGTACTTC. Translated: CASSLRTSGGASQYF.

The CDR3, as DNA: TGCACCAGCAGCCCTCACGAGCGGGGGTCCCACAATGAGCAGTTCTTC. Encoded protein: CTSSPHERGSHNEQFF. The chain couples TRBV1 to TRBJ2-1; the DNA was not used to check the table's D call, TRBD2. TRBV1 counts as a pseudogene. The length of the CDR3 is 16 residues.

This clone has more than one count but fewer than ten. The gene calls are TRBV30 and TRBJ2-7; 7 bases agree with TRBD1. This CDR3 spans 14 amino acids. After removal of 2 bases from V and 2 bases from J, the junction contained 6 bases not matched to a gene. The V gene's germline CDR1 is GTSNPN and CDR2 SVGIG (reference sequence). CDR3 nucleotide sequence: TGTGCCTGGAGTAGAGGGACAGTTACCTACGAGCAGTACTTC. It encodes CAWSRGTVTYEQYF.

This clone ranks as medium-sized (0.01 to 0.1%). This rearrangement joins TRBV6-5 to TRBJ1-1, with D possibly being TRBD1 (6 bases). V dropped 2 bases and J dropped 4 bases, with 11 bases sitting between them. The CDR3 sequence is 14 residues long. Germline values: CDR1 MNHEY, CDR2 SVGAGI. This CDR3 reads CASSYLTGTTEAFF. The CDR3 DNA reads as TGTGCCAGCAGTTACCTTACAGGGACCACTGAAGCTTTCTTT.

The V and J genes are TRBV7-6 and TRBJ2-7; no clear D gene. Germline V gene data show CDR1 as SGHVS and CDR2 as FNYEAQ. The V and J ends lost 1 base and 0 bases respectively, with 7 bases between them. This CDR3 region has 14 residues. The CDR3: CASSLEPSSYEQYF. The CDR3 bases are TGTGCCAGCAGCTTAGAACCGAGCTCCTACGAGCAGTACTTC.

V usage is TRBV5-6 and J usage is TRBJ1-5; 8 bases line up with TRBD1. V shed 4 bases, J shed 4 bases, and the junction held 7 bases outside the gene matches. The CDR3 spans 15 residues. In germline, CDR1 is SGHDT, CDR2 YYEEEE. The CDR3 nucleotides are TGTGCCAGCAGCGTTCAGGGACAGGCAAATCAGCCCCAGCATTTT. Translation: CASSVQGQANQPQHF.

For the CDR3, the DNA is TGTGCCAGCAGTTTATATAGCGGGAGTGTGTACGAGCAGTACTTC. Protein product: CASSLYSGSVYEQYF. The rearrangement uses TRBV27 and TRBJ2-7; TRBD2 aligns across 9 bases. The CDR3 totals 15 residues. J was trimmed by 4 bases and V by 1 base; bases with no gene match: 5. Germline V lookup: CDR1 MNHEY, CDR2 SMNVEV (reference sequence).

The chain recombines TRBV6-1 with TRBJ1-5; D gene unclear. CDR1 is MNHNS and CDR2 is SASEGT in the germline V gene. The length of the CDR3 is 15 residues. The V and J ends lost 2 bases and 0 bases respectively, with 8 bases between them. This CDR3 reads CASSELTTSNQPQHF. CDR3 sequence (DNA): TGTGCCAGCAGTGAATTGACGACTAGCAATCAGCCCCAGCATTTT.

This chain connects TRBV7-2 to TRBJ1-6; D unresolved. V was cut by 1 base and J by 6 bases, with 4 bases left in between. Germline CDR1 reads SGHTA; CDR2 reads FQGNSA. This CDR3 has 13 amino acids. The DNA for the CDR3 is TGTGCCAGCAGCTTAGGGGTTAATTCACCCCTCCACTTT. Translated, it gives CASSLGVNSPLHF. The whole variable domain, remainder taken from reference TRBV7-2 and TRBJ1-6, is GAGVSQSPSNKVTEKGKDVELRCDPISGHTALYWYRQSLGQGLEFLIYFQGNSAPDKSGLPSDRFSAERTGGSVSTLTIQRTQQEDSAVYLCASSLGVNSPLHFGNGTRLTVT.

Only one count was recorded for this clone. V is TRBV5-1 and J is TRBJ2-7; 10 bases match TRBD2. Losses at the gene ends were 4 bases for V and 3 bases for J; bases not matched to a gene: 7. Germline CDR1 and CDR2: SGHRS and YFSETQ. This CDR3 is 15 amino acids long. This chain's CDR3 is CASSVTSGKNYEQYF. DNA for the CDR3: TGCGCCAGCAGCGTCACTAGCGGGAAAAACTACGAGCAGTACTTC.

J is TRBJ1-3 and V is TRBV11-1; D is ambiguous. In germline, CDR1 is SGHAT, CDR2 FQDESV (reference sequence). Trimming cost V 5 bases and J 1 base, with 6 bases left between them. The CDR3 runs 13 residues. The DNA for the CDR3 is TGTGCCAGCAGCCACCCGTCTGGAAACACCATATATTTT. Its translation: CASSHPSGNTIYF. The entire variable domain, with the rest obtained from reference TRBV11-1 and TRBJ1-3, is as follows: EAEVAQSPRYKITEKSQAVAFWCDPISGHATLYWYRQILGQGPELLVQFQDESVVDDSQLPKDRFSAERLKGVDSTLKIQPAELGDSAMYLCASSHPSGNTIYFGEGSWLTVV.

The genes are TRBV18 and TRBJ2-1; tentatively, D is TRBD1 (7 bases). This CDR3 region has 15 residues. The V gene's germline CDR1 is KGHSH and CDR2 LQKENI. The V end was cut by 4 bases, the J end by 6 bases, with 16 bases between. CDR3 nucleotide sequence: TGTGCCAGCTCACAAGGACAGGCGGGAACCAATGAGCAGTTCTTC. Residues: CASSQGQAGTNEQFF.

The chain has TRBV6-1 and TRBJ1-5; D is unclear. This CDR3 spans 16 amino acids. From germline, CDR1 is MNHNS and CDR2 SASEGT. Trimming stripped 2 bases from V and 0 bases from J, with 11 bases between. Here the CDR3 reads CASSEITTYSNQPQHF. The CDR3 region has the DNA TGTGCCAGCAGTGAAATAACAACCTATAGCAATCAGCCCCAGCATTTT.

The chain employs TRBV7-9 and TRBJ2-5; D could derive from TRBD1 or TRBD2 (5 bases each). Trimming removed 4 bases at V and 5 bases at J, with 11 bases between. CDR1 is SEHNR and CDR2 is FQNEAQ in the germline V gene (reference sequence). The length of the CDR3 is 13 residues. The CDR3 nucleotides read TGTGCCAGCAGCTCTGGGTGGGGGGAGACCCAGTACTTC. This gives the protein CASSSGWGETQYF.